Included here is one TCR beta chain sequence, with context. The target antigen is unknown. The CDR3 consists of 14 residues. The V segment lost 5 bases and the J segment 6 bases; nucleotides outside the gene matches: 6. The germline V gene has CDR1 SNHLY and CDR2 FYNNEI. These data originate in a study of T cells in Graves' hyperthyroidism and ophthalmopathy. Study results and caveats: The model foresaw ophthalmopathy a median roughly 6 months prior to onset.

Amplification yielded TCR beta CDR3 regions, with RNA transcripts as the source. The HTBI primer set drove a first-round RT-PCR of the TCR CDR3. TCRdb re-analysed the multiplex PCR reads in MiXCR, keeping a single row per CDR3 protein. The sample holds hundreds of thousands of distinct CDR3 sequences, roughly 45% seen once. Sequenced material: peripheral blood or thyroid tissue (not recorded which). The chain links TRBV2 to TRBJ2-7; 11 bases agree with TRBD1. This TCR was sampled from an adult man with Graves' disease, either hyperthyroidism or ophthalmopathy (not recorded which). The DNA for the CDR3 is TGTGCCAGCAGTTTCGGGACAGGGGGAAGCGAGCAGTACTTC. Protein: CASSFGTGGSEQYF.